The 29 T cell receptor beta chains listed next were all sequenced from one sample in a study of blood T cell repertoires in COVID-19. Sequenced by immunoSEQ multiplex PCR; TCRdb stores in-frame clones only, minus some. The sample lists approximately 220,000 clones, around 90% occurring once. The material sequenced was PBMCs or T cells enriched from blood (not recorded which). The source is a man aged 25-45 years who had recovered from COVID-19.

This chain connects TRBV28 to TRBJ2-2; 9 bases are shared with TRBD1. Trimming cost V 7 bases and J 6 bases; bases outside gene matches: 12. CDR3 length equals 16 residues. CDR1 MDHEN and CDR2 SYDVKM come from the germline V gene. In DNA, the CDR3 is TGTGCCAGCACTCTGAACAGGGGGCCCCCTCCCGGGGAGCTGTTTTTT. As protein: CASTLNRGPPPGELFF.

This clone was picked up one time. The chain links TRBV25-1 to TRBJ2-7; 9 nucleotides line up with TRBD2. CDR1 is MGHDK, CDR2 SYGVNS, per germline. This CDR3 has 18 residues. The V gene end was trimmed by 4 bases and the J gene end by 4 bases; junction bases not matched to a gene: 17. Here the CDR3 reads CASSGPVMGREGRYEQYF. The CDR3 nucleotides are TGTGCCAGCAGTGGACCCGTTATGGGGCGGGAGGGACGATACGAGCAGTACTTC.

The chain is built from TRBV10-3 and TRBJ2-7; TRBD1 agrees at 7 bases. The CDR3 consists of 13 residues. Per germline, CDR1 ENHRY and CDR2 SYGVKD. Trimming took 4 bases from V and 4 from J; bases not matched to a gene: 4. CDR3 sequence reads: CAISGGTDYEQYF. In nucleotides, the CDR3 is TGTGCCATCAGTGGGGGGACAGATTACGAGCAGTACTTC.

The V and J genes are TRBV7-2 and TRBJ1-2, with TRBD1 matching 9 bases. Trimming cost V 5 bases and J 4 bases; bases outside gene matches: 8. The germline gives CDR1 SGHTA, CDR2 FQGNSA. The CDR3 length is 15 residues. CDR3 DNA: TGTGCCAGCAGCCCCTACAGGGGGCTGAGCTATGGCTACACCTTC. Protein sequence: CASSPYRGLSYGYTF. The complete variable domain, with remaining parts taken from reference TRBV7-2 and TRBJ1-2, reads GAGVSQSPSNKVTEKGKDVELRCDPISGHTALYWYRQSLGQGLEFLIYFQGNSAPDKSGLPSDRFSAERTGGSVSTLTIQRTQQEDSAVYLCASSPYRGLSYGYTFGSGTRLTVV.

V is TRBV29-1 and J is TRBJ2-7; D possibly corresponds to TRBD2 (5 bases). This CDR3 spans 12 amino acids. Trimming took off 4 bases at V and 3 bases at J, with 10 bases between the two ends. CDR1 SQVTM and CDR2 ANQGSEA come from the germline V gene. In DNA, the CDR3 is TGCAGCGTTGCTAACGGGGTCTACGAGCAGTACTTC. This sequence encodes CSVANGVYEQYF.

The V call is TRBV2, the J call TRBJ1-2; 8 nucleotides line up with TRBD1. V lost 6 bases, J lost 4 bases, and 10 bases stayed unmatched. This CDR3 has 15 residues. Looked up from germline, CDR1 is SNHLY and CDR2 is FYNNEI. The CDR3 spells CASRENRDRTYGYTF. CDR3 in DNA: TGTGCCAGCAGGGAAAACCGGGACAGGACCTATGGCTACACCTTC.

This clone was observed a single time. This chain links TRBV3-1 (or the pseudogene TRBV3-2) with TRBJ2-1, with 12 positions matching TRBD2. V lost 1 base to trimming and J lost 9 bases; unmatched junction nucleotides: 4. CDR3 length: 15 amino acids. Germline lookup yields CDR1 LGHDT and CDR2 YNNKEL (reference sequence). The CDR3 nucleotides read TGTGCCAGCAGCCAAGGCTTACTAGCGGGAGGTGAGCAGTTCTTC. Translating it yields CASSQGLLAGGEQFF.

The V call is TRBV27, the J call TRBJ1-1, with D maybe TRBD1 (6 bases). CDR3 length: 15 amino acids. The V gene lost 3 bases and the J gene lost 4 bases, with 15 bases spanning the gap. Germline assignment: CDR1 MNHEY and CDR2 SMNVEV (reference sequence). CDR3: CASSFGLQGITEAFF. The DNA for the CDR3 is TGTGCCAGCAGTTTTGGCCTACAGGGTATCACTGAAGCTTTCTTT.

CDR3: CASRTTGINTEAFF. The CDR3, as DNA: TGTGCCAGCAGGACGACAGGGATAAACACTGAAGCTTTCTTT. The gene calls are TRBV3-1 (or the pseudogene TRBV3-2) and TRBJ1-1; 7 bases are shared with TRBD1. After removal of 6 bases from V and 2 bases from J, the junction contained 6 bases not matched to a gene. The germline CDR1 and CDR2 sequences are LGHDT and YNNKEL (reference sequence). This CDR3 has 14 amino acids.

This clone has only one observation. J is TRBJ2-3 and V is TRBV5-1; 8 bases align to TRBD2. CDR3 length equals 13 residues. Losses at the gene ends were 5 bases for V and 1 base for J; bases not matched to a gene: 0. The germline gives CDR1 SGHRS, CDR2 YFSETQ. The chain's CDR3 is CASRAGGTDTQYF. The CDR3 DNA reads TGCGCCAGCAGAGCGGGGGGCACAGATACGCAGTATTTT.

This clone was observed a single time. The chain uses TRBV4-1 and TRBJ1-5, with D perhaps matching TRBD1 (5 bases). This CDR3 contains 13 residues. Per the germline V gene, CDR1 is MGHRA and CDR2 is YSYEKL. V dropped 7 bases and J dropped 2 bases, with 9 bases sitting between them. In nucleotides, the CDR3 is TGCGCCAGCAAGGGGTTTGGCAATCAGCCCCAGCATTTT. Its protein product is CASKGFGNQPQHF.

The chain joins TRBV4-1 to TRBJ2-3; D is unresolved. V gave up 0 bases and J gave up 4 bases, with 17 bases separating them. CDR3 length equals 17 residues. CDR1 is MGHRA, CDR2 YSYEKL, per germline. The CDR3 region is CASSQESTGGRADTQYF. CDR3 sequence (DNA): TGCGCCAGCAGCCAAGAATCTACCGGCGGCCGGGCAGATACGCAGTATTTT.

The genes are TRBV4-1 and TRBJ2-7; D remains ambiguous. Germline assignment: CDR1 MGHRA and CDR2 YSYEKL. Trimming stripped 1 base from V and 0 bases from J, with 13 bases between. This CDR3 contains 16 residues. Here the CDR3 DNA reads TGCGCCAGCAGCCAAGGAAGTGGGCCACTCTCCTACGAGCAGTACTTC. It translates to CASSQGSGPLSYEQYF.

This chain connects TRBV25-1 to TRBJ1-4; 7 bases agree with TRBD1. Germline CDR1 and CDR2: MGHDK and SYGVNS. J was trimmed by 5 bases and V by 3 bases; bases with no gene match: 3. The CDR3 is 14 amino acids. Here the CDR3 reads CASSETGINEKLFF. The CDR3 DNA follows: TGTGCCAGCAGTGAGACAGGGATAAATGAAAAACTGTTTTTT.

This chain uses TRBV27 with TRBJ2-2; TRBD2 agrees at 7 bases. J was trimmed by 4 bases and V by 6 bases; bases with no gene match: 2. The CDR3 loop spans 13 amino acids. Germline CDR1 reads MNHEY; CDR2 reads SMNVEV (reference sequence). The CDR3 nucleotides are TGTGCCAGCAGACTAGCGTTCACCGGGGAGCTGTTTTTT. Protein: CASRLAFTGELFF.

The chain is built from TRBV6-2 or TRBV6-3 and TRBJ2-7; TRBD1 matches 9 bases. Germline V gene data show CDR1 as MNHEY and CDR2 as SVGEGT. The CDR3 contains 15 residues. The J segment lost 1 base and the V segment lost 7 bases, leaving 8 bases of the junction unmatched. The chain's CDR3 is CASTPGGTGSYEQYF. As DNA, the CDR3 is TGTGCCAGCACCCCAGGGGGGACAGGGTCCTACGAGCAGTACTTC.

The chain employs TRBV9 and TRBJ2-3; possibly TRBD2 for D (5 bases). This CDR3 has 15 residues. The germline CDR1 and CDR2 sequences are SGDLS and YYNGEE. V was pared by 6 bases and J by 2 bases, with 16 bases between. The CDR3 sequence: CASTAGGWSTDTQYF. The DNA of the CDR3 is TGTGCCAGCACCGCGGGCGGGTGGTCCACAGATACGCAGTATTTT.

The J gene is TRBJ2-3, the V gene TRBV6-5; 10 positions match TRBD2. The CDR3 runs 15 residues. The V segment lost 5 bases and the J segment 2 bases; nucleotides outside the gene matches: 4. Germline CDR1 reads MNHEY; CDR2 reads SVGAGI. CDR3 nucleotides: TGTGCCAGCAGTCGTAGCGGGGGGTTCACAGATACGCAGTATTTT. Translating gives CASSRSGGFTDTQYF.

V usage is TRBV18 and J usage is TRBJ2-1; a possible D gene is TRBD2 (7 bases). V lost 5 bases, J lost 7 bases, and 24 bases lay in between. Germline CDR1 is KGHSH and CDR2 is LQKENI. The CDR3 is 17 amino acids. Here the CDR3 DNA reads TGTGCCAGCTCAACCCTCCTTTTTGGGGGGGCGGGGAATGAGCAGTTCTTC. Its protein product is CASSTLLFGGAGNEQFF.

This sequence joins TRBV4-1 and TRBJ2-3, with 11 bases identical to TRBD2. CDR3 length equals 15 residues. Germline V gene data show CDR1 as MGHRA and CDR2 as YSYEKL. Trimming took 5 bases from V and 5 from J; bases not matched to a gene: 6. The CDR3 coding sequence is TGCGCCAGCAGCTCATTAGCGGGGGGGCAAGATACGCAGTATTTT. It specifies CASSSLAGGQDTQYF.

The chain combines TRBV7-9 with TRBJ2-2; 7 bases are shared with TRBD1. The CDR3 totals 15 residues. In germline, CDR1 is SEHNR, CDR2 FQNEAQ (reference sequence). V was clipped by 5 bases and J by 0 bases; unmatched bases: 3. DNA for the CDR3: TGTGCCAGCAGCCCTGGGACAGCGAACACCGGGGAGCTGTTTTTT. Its translation: CASSPGTANTGELFF.

V usage is TRBV5-1 and J usage is TRBJ2-3; D possibly corresponds to TRBD2 (6 bases). Trimming left V 4 bases short and J 10 bases short, with 19 bases between. Germline values: CDR1 SGHRS, CDR2 YFSETQ. The CDR3 extends over 14 amino acids. CDR3 region: CASSPVSREKPQYF. Here the CDR3 DNA reads TGCGCCAGCAGCCCGGTATCTCGGGAGAAACCGCAGTATTTT.

The chain carries TRBV10-3 and TRBJ1-1, with D possibly matching TRBD1 (5 bases). The V gene's germline CDR1 is ENHRY and CDR2 SYGVKD. The V and J ends lost 6 bases and 7 bases respectively, with 18 bases between them. The CDR3 is 14 residues long. The CDR3 DNA reads as TGTGCCATCAGGACGACCGGGACGGGGGTTGAAGCTTTCTTT. This gives the protein CAIRTTGTGVEAFF.

The chain couples TRBV2 to TRBJ1-1; 7 positions match TRBD1. CDR3 length: 13 amino acids. CDR1 and CDR2 (germline): SNHLY, FYNNEI. Unmatched junction bases numbered 2, after V lost 6 bases and J lost 1 base. CDR3 loop: CASSGTANTEAFF. In nucleotides, the CDR3 is TGTGCCAGCAGCGGGACAGCGAACACTGAAGCTTTCTTT.

CDR3 loop: CASSQEFTGIQPQHF. The CDR3 nucleotides read TGTGCCAGCAGCCAAGAATTCACAGGGATTCAGCCCCAGCATTTT. V and J are TRBV3-1 (or the pseudogene TRBV3-2) and TRBJ1-5, with a possible D match to TRBD1 (6 bases). The CDR3 consists of 15 residues. The V and J ends lost 0 bases and 6 bases respectively, with 12 bases between them. The germline V gene encodes CDR1 LGHDT and CDR2 YNNKEL (reference sequence).

This clone was seen more than once but under ten times. The V and J genes are TRBV7-9 and TRBJ1-2, with D perhaps matching TRBD1 (6 bases). This CDR3 is 15 amino acids long. The V and J ends lost 3 bases and 6 bases respectively, with 17 bases between them. The germline V gene has CDR1 SEHNR and CDR2 FQNEAQ (reference sequence). CDR3 nucleotide sequence: TGTGCCAGCAGCTTGGAACCAGACAGGTCGAATGGCTACACCTTC. It encodes CASSLEPDRSNGYTF.

The gene calls are TRBV11-3 and TRBJ1-6, with no clear D. V lost 6 bases, J lost 14 bases, and 14 bases lay in between. This CDR3 is built from 12 residues. Germline V gives CDR1 SGHNT, CDR2 YENEEA. The CDR3 region has the DNA TGTGCCAGCAGTTTTAACGGGGAATCCCTCCACTTT. It translates to CASSFNGESLHF.

The chain uses TRBV9 and TRBJ2-3; TRBD2 might be the D (6 bases). The CDR3 sequence is 15 residues long. Trimming stripped 3 bases from V and 0 bases from J, with 11 bases between. Per the germline V gene, CDR1 is SGDLS and CDR2 is YYNGEE. The CDR3 sequence is CASSGGDQSTDTQYF. For the CDR3, the DNA is TGTGCCAGCAGCGGGGGGGACCAAAGCACAGATACGCAGTATTTT.

The chain carries TRBV6-5 and TRBJ2-1; maybe TRBD1 (6 bases). This CDR3 is 13 amino acids long. Trimming removed 6 bases from V and 6 bases from J, with 12 bases in between. Germline-derived CDR1 and CDR2 are MNHEY and SVGAGI. The CDR3 loop is CASRPDRINEQFF. Written as DNA, the CDR3 is TGTGCCAGCAGGCCAGACAGGATCAATGAGCAGTTCTTC.